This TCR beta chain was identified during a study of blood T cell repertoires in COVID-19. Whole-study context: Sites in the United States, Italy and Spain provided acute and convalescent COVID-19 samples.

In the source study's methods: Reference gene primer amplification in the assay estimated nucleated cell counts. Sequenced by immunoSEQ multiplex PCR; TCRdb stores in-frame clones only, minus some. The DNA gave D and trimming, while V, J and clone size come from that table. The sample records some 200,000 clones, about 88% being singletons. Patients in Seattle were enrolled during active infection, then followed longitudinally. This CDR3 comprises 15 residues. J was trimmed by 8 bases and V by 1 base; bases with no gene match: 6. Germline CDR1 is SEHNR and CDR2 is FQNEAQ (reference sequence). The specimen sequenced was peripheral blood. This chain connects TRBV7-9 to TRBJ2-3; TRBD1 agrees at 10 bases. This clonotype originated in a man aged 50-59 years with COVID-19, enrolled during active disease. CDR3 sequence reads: CASSLGGTGAVTQYF. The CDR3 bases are TGTGCCAGCAGCTTAGGAGGGACAGGGGCCGTTACGCAGTATTTT.